This T cell receptor (beta chain) was found in a study of shared clonotypes between healthy human individuals. About this clone: The antigen remains unidentified.

The repertoire was sequenced with immunoSEQ multiplex PCR; TCRdb's copy has only in-frame clones and lacks some. This sample has 1,400,000 or so clones, with 98% to 99% found just once. This CDR3 comprises 13 residues. Losses at the gene ends were 6 bases for V and 5 bases for J; bases not matched to a gene: 7. General observations from the study: Sequencing of the sorted subsets was shown by rarefaction to be incomplete despite large depth.

The chain combines TRBV23-1 with TRBJ2-7, with 7 bases aligning to TRBD1. TRBV23-1 is an ORF, and what it does is uncertain. The specimen sequenced was naive CD4+ T cells sorted from blood. Subset defined: CD45RA+ positively selected. The receptor's source is a man aged 25-40 years in good health. Written as DNA, the CDR3 is TGCGCCAGCAGCCTCAACAGGGGACACGAGCAGTACTTC. Its protein is CASSLNRGHEQYF.